One and the same sample provided the 18 T cell receptor beta chains below, sequenced in a study of Ad26.COV2.S vaccination and SARS-CoV-2 variants. TCRdb's table, derived via immunoSEQ multiplex PCR, lists solely in-frame clones and lacks some. The table shows just under 250,000 clones, with 85% to 90% occurring only once. The treatment: 19 received Ad26.COV2.S at low or high dose, single or two shots; roughly five received placebo; per-sample allocation not given. Sampling was performed 63 days after the first vaccine or placebo injection. The source material was peripheral blood, sampled in a trial of Ad26.COV2.S vaccine versus placebo. These receptors were obtained from a person between 18 and 60 years old who received the Ad26.COV2.S COVID-19 vaccine or a placebo.

CDR3 DNA: TGTGCCAGCAGCACCGGGACAGGTAAAAGACTTGAGCAGTTCTTC. This gives the protein CASSTGTGKRLEQFF. This rearrangement joins TRBV6-6 to TRBJ2-1; 8 nucleotides agree with TRBD1. Germline trimming cut 6 bases from V and 9 bases from J; bases unmatched to any gene: 13. The CDR3 extends over 15 amino acids. In germline, CDR1 is MNHNY, CDR2 SVGAGI (reference sequence).

V and J are TRBV4-2 and TRBJ2-3; D may be TRBD1 or TRBD2 (6 bases each). The CDR3 is made up of 17 amino acids. V dropped 1 base and J dropped 6 bases, with 20 bases sitting between them. CDR1 LGHNA and CDR2 YNFKEQ come from the germline V gene. The CDR3 coding sequence is TGTGCCAGCAGCCAAGTTTCGAAGGGGGGATCCCCGGATACGCAGTATTTT. Encoded protein: CASSQVSKGGSPDTQYF.

The genes are TRBV6-2 or TRBV6-3 and TRBJ1-1; the D is unclear. The V gene lost 3 bases and the J gene lost 0 bases, with 5 bases spanning the gap. The CDR3 is made up of 13 amino acids. Germline V gene sequence: CDR1 MNHEY, CDR2 SVGEGT. The CDR3: CASSYRLNTEAFF. As DNA, the CDR3 is TGTGCCAGCAGTTATAGATTGAACACTGAAGCTTTCTTT.

The genes are TRBV5-4 and TRBJ1-2; D might be TRBD1 (6 bases). This CDR3 has 15 amino acids. V lost 5 bases and J lost 6, with 20 bases in between. The V gene's germline CDR1 is SGHNT and CDR2 YYREEE (reference sequence). CDR3 sequence (DNA): TGTGCCAGCAGACCCCTGGGGGGGGCGATGCATGGCTACACCTTC. Translated: CASRPLGGAMHGYTF.

On this clone: The sample has other DNA sequences that encode this CDR3 too. The DNA for the CDR3 is TGCGCCAGCAGCCAAGATCGGGGGAGCTACGAGCAGTACTTC. Translation: CASSQDRGSYEQYF. V gene TRBV4-3 combines with J gene TRBJ2-7, with D perhaps TRBD2 (6 bases). This CDR3 comprises 14 residues. Trimming shortened V by 0 bases and J by 3 bases, and 9 bases separated the two germline ends. CDR1 and CDR2 from the germline V gene are LGHNA and YSLEER.

CDR3 DNA: TGCGCCAGCACTCCAGGCCCCACAACCTACGAGCAGTACTTC. Translating gives CASTPGPTTYEQYF. V gene TRBV5-1 combines with J gene TRBJ2-7; no clear D gene. V was shortened by 6 bases and J by 2 bases, with 15 bases between the two germline ends. Germline CDR1 is SGHRS and CDR2 is YFSETQ. The CDR3 runs 14 residues.

The rearrangement uses TRBV18 and TRBJ2-3; D is unclear. The CDR3 spans 14 residues. The ends were cut back, 3 bases at V and 3 bases at J, with 10 bases in the middle. CDR1 is KGHSH and CDR2 is LQKENI in the germline V gene. The CDR3 nucleotides read TGTGCCAGCTCACCCTTAACGAGGACAGATACGCAGTATTTT. It is translated as CASSPLTRTDTQYF.

The V call is TRBV6-5, the J call TRBJ2-7; TRBD1 matches 8 bases. The germline V gene encodes CDR1 MNHEY and CDR2 SVGAGI. V lost 7 bases, J lost 7 bases, and 12 bases stayed unmatched. CDR3 size: 14 residues. The CDR3: CASTSTGAGKEQYF. In DNA form, the CDR3 reads TGTGCCAGCACCTCGACAGGGGCTGGTAAAGAGCAGTACTTC.

This chain links TRBV19 with TRBJ1-5; 11 nucleotides line up with TRBD1. V shed 1 base, J shed 1 base, and the junction held 6 bases outside the gene matches. The CDR3 covers 18 residues. The germline CDR1 and CDR2 sequences are LNHDA and SQIVND (reference sequence). CDR3 residues: CASSIGTGGKMSNQPQHF. For the CDR3, the DNA is TGTGCCAGTAGTATAGGGACAGGGGGCAAAATGAGCAATCAGCCCCAGCATTTT.

The chain employs TRBV13 and TRBJ2-7, with D perhaps matching TRBD1 or TRBD2 (5 bases each). CDR3 length equals 15 residues. Trimming left V 1 base short and J 0 bases short, with 10 bases between. CDR1 is PRHDT, CDR2 FYEKMQ, per germline (reference sequence). The CDR3 nucleotides read TGTGCCAGCAGCTTAGATCCAGGGACCTCCTACGAGCAGTACTTC. Translated, it gives CASSLDPGTSYEQYF.

This chain joins TRBV6-5 and TRBJ2-2; tentative D call: TRBD1 (5 bases). Germline loops: CDR1 MNHEY, CDR2 SVGAGI. The CDR3 spans 13 residues. V lost 6 bases to trimming and J lost 7 bases, with 12 bases between them. CDR3 DNA sequence: TGTGCCAGCAGCTGGCAGGGCGGCGGGGAGCTGTTTTTT. This translates into CASSWQGGGELFF.

This sequence joins TRBV6-2 or TRBV6-3 and TRBJ1-1, with a weak D call TRBD1 (5 bases). CDR3 length: 15 amino acids. With 5 bases removed from V and 2 bases from J, the gap between germline ends came to 15 bases. The germline V gene has CDR1 MNHEY and CDR2 SVGEGT. In nucleotides, the CDR3 is TGTGCCAGCAGTCTGAGTACCAGGGCCAACACTGAAGCTTTCTTT. This encodes CASSLSTRANTEAFF.

The chain links TRBV2 to TRBJ2-7; D might be TRBD1 (5 bases). The CDR3 is 13 residues long. Germline V gene data show CDR1 as SNHLY and CDR2 as FYNNEI. V was clipped by 7 bases and J by 3 bases, with 13 bases between them. CDR3 coding DNA: TGTGCCAGCACCCAACAGGTAAACTACGAGCAGTACTTC. Translation gives CASTQQVNYEQYF.

The V gene is TRBV7-3, the J gene TRBJ1-5, with no clear D. The V and J ends lost 3 bases and 3 bases respectively, with 12 bases between them. The CDR3 totals 15 residues. CDR1 and CDR2 (germline): SGHTA, FQGTGA. The CDR3 DNA is TGTGCCAGCAGCTTGGTCCTCTATGACAATCAGCCCCAGCATTTT. Its translation: CASSLVLYDNQPQHF.

The V and J genes are TRBV13 and TRBJ1-1; 8 bases are a match to TRBD1. V lost 5 bases to trimming and J lost 6 bases; unmatched junction nucleotides: 8. This CDR3 comprises 14 residues. Germline-derived CDR1 and CDR2 are PRHDT and FYEKMQ (reference sequence). CDR3 nucleotides: TGTGCCAGCAGCCCCGGACAGGGTCGACCTGAAGCTTTCTTT. It encodes CASSPGQGRPEAFF.

This chain joins TRBV3-1 (or the pseudogene TRBV3-2) and TRBJ1-1, with a tentative D call TRBD1 (6 bases). The germline V and J ends were trimmed by 4 bases and 2 bases, with 14 bases remaining between them. The length of the CDR3 is 15 residues. Germline assignment: CDR1 LGHDT and CDR2 YNNKEL (reference sequence). CDR3 nucleotides: TGTGCCAGCAGCCCCCTAGGGGGGGGAAACACTGAAGCTTTCTTT. It encodes CASSPLGGGNTEAFF.

This chain links TRBV15 with TRBJ1-2; tentatively, D is TRBD1 (5 bases). CDR1 LNHNV and CDR2 YYDKDF come from the germline V gene (reference sequence). The V and J ends lost 0 bases and 0 bases respectively, with 11 bases between them. This CDR3 spans 16 amino acids. CDR3 amino acids: CATSRDRVGANYGYTF. In nucleotides, the CDR3 is TGTGCCACCAGCAGAGATCGGGTGGGGGCTAACTATGGCTACACCTTC.

V gene TRBV7-9 combines with J gene TRBJ2-4; 12 bases fit TRBD2. This CDR3 has 17 residues. CDR1 is SEHNR, CDR2 FQNEAQ, per germline (reference sequence). V lost 4 bases, J lost 8 bases, and 12 bases stayed unmatched. This CDR3 is CASSSSGRAGVFHIQYF. The CDR3, as DNA: TGTGCCAGCAGCTCTAGCGGGAGGGCCGGAGTCTTTCACATTCAGTACTTC.